The subject of this entry is one T cell receptor beta chain. The table came from immunoSEQ multiplex PCR; TCRdb's copy has only in-frame clones and leaves some out. The data show about 55,000 clones, approximately 92% seen once. The data belong to a study of blood T cell repertoires in COVID-19. Study as a whole: Researchers got acute and convalescent COVID-19 samples from the United States, Italy and Spain.

The clonotype was recovered from a human donor with active COVID-19. The donor label of this sample is uncertain. Sequenced: peripheral blood.

CDR3 DNA sequence: TGTGCCAGCACACACGGAGGCTTGACTAGCGGGAGGACCTACGAGCAGTACTTC. This codes for CASTHGGLTSGRTYEQYF. The chain couples TRBV28 to TRBJ2-7; TRBD2 matches at 13 bases. The germline V gene encodes CDR1 MDHEN and CDR2 SYDVKM. This CDR3 spans 18 amino acids. Unmatched junction bases numbered 14, after V lost 7 bases and J lost 2 bases.